The next 26 T cell receptor beta chains were all read from a single sample in a study of T cells after posttransplantation cyclophosphamide. Libraries were prepared by immunoSEQ multiplex PCR; TCRdb keeps only in-frame clonotypes and omits some of them. The sample consists of over 9,000 clones, 90% to 95% of them appearing once. Cyclophosphamide on days +3 and +4 followed busulfan-fludarabine conditioning and a marrow graft. This specimen consisted of PBMCs, obtained after allogeneic stem cell transplant with posttransplant cyclophosphamide. The origin of the receptors is a female patient between 30 and 45 years old who received an allogeneic stem cell transplant from an unrelated donor, was CMV-positive, and had no GVHD. Part of the T cells may come from the graft donor.

This clone was counted once. This sequence joins TRBV5-6 and TRBJ1-5; the match to TRBD1 covers 7 bases. The CDR3 loop spans 16 amino acids. Unmatched junction bases numbered 6, after V lost 1 base and J lost 2 bases. The germline gives CDR1 SGHDT, CDR2 YYEEEE. CDR3 DNA sequence: TGTGCCAGCAGCTTGAACAGGGGTCAGGGCAATCAGCCCCAGCATTTT. Translated: CASSLNRGQGNQPQHF.

In DNA, the CDR3 is TGTGCCAGCAGCTTAGCGGACAGGGGGGTACAAGAGACCCAGTACTTC. It yields the protein CASSLADRGVQETQYF. The chain couples TRBV7-9 to TRBJ2-5, with 10 bases lining up with TRBD1. V lost 0 bases to trimming and J lost 2 bases; unmatched junction nucleotides: 3. Germline assignment: CDR1 SEHNR and CDR2 FQNEAQ (reference sequence). This CDR3 contains 16 residues.

This clone was seen only once. CDR3 sequence: CASSEAAGGRTYEQYF. The CDR3 DNA reads TGTGCCAGCAGTGAAGCCGCAGGGGGCAGGACCTACGAGCAGTACTTC. The chain joins TRBV6-1 to TRBJ2-5, with TRBD1 matching 8 bases. TRBJ2-7 explains the end of the DNA better; the J call may be wrong. Germline values: CDR1 MNHNS, CDR2 SASEGT. This CDR3 comprises 16 residues.

The count of this clone is one. The chain links TRBV25-1 to TRBJ1-2; weak D call: TRBD1 (6 bases). The CDR3 is 13 residues long. CDR1 and CDR2 from the germline V gene are MGHDK and SYGVNS. Trimming stripped 6 bases from V and 0 bases from J, with 8 bases between. This CDR3 is CASRGQTNYGYTF. The CDR3 nucleotides read TGTGCCAGCAGAGGACAGACTAACTATGGCTACACCTTC.

The rearrangement uses TRBV5-1 and TRBJ1-2; D is perhaps TRBD1 (6 bases). Trimming took off 3 bases at V and 4 bases at J, with 10 bases between the two ends. CDR1 and CDR2 (germline): SGHRS, YFSETQ. This CDR3 has 13 residues. CDR3 bases: TGCGCCAGCAGCTCGTTACAGGGCTATGGCTACACCTTC. Translating gives CASSSLQGYGYTF.

V is TRBV28 and J is TRBJ2-3, with 7 bases aligning to TRBD2. Germline CDR1 MDHEN, CDR2 SYDVKM. This CDR3 spans 14 amino acids. The ends lost 6 bases at V and 4 bases at J; junction bases unmatched: 7. CDR3 sequence reads: CASRGGGNADTQYF. The CDR3 nucleotides are TGTGCCAGCAGGGGCGGGGGTAACGCAGATACGCAGTATTTT. Filled out from reference TRBV28 and TRBJ2-3, the complete variable domain reads DVKVTQSSRYLVKRTGEKVFLECVQDMDHENMFWYRQDPGLGLRLIYFSYDVKMKEKGDIPEGYSVSREKKERFSLILESASTNQTSMYLCASRGGGNADTQYFGPGTRLTVL.

This clone was detected only a few times. The chain links TRBV2 to TRBJ1-1; D may be TRBD1 (5 bases). Germline V gene data show CDR1 as SNHLY and CDR2 as FYNNEI. The length of the CDR3 is 13 residues. V was trimmed by 3 bases and J by 7 bases, leaving 12 bases between them. CDR3 amino acids: CASSETELGEAFF. The CDR3 DNA follows: TGTGCCAGCAGTGAGACAGAACTTGGTGAAGCTTTCTTT. The complete variable domain, with remaining parts taken from reference TRBV2 and TRBJ1-1, reads EPEVTQTPSHQVTQMGQEVILRCVPISNHLYFYWYRQILGQKVEFLVSFYNNEISEKSEIFDDQFSVERPDGSNFTLKIRSTKLEDSAMYFCASSETELGEAFFGQGTRLTVV.

CDR3 DNA sequence: TGTGCCAGTAGTAGGCTAGCGGCTAGCACAGATACGCAGTATTTT. Protein product: CASSRLAASTDTQYF. V usage is TRBV19 and J usage is TRBJ2-3, with 7 bases lining up with TRBD2. The CDR3 loop spans 15 amino acids. Germline loops: CDR1 LNHDA, CDR2 SQIVND (reference sequence). V lost 4 bases to trimming and J lost 0 bases; unmatched junction nucleotides: 4.

The chain recombines TRBV4-1 with TRBJ2-7; D might be TRBD1 (6 bases). The V gene's germline CDR1 is MGHRA and CDR2 YSYEKL. This CDR3 has 14 residues. V lost 1 base to trimming and J lost 1 base, with 8 bases between them. For the CDR3, the DNA is TGCGCCAGCAGCCAAGGGACAGTTTCCTACGAGCAGTACTTC. It yields the protein CASSQGTVSYEQYF.

J is TRBJ1-6 and V is TRBV5-1; D not resolved. The V gene's germline CDR1 is SGHRS and CDR2 YFSETQ. The length of the CDR3 is 14 residues. Trimming took off 4 bases at V and 10 bases at J, with 15 bases between the two ends. The DNA of the CDR3 is TGCGCCAGCAGCCCATATCATGAGAGGTCACCCCTCCACTTT. Translated, it gives CASSPYHERSPLHF.

V and J are TRBV5-1 and TRBJ2-7; D unclear. The germline V gene has CDR1 SGHRS and CDR2 YFSETQ. V lost 0 bases, J lost 6 bases, and 10 bases lay in between. This CDR3 contains 13 residues. This CDR3 is CASSLVGPPEQYF. The CDR3, as DNA: TGCGCCAGCAGCTTGGTCGGTCCTCCCGAGCAGTACTTC. The full variable domain, rest sourced from reference TRBV5-1 and TRBJ2-7, is KAGVTQTPRYLIKTRGQQVTLSCSPISGHRSVSWYQQTPGQGLQFLFEYFSETQRNKGNFPGRFSGRQFSNSRSEMNVSTLELGDSALYLCASSLVGPPEQYFGPGTRLTVT.

V and J are TRBV7-6 and TRBJ2-2; the match to TRBD1 covers 8 bases. This CDR3 is 13 amino acids long. Germline loops: CDR1 SGHVS, CDR2 FNYEAQ. V trimming: 3 bases; J trimming: 10 bases; junction bases outside the gene matches: 4. The CDR3: CASSLAGGAELFF. Here the CDR3 DNA reads TGTGCCAGCAGCTTGGCAGGGGGCGCGGAGCTGTTTTTT.

For the CDR3, the DNA is TGTGCCAGCAGCTTAATAAGCGGGGGAGGCACAGATACGCAGTATTTT. Translation gives CASSLISGGGTDTQYF. This chain connects TRBV7-3 to TRBJ2-3, with TRBD2 identical over 8 bases. Germline V lookup: CDR1 SGHTA, CDR2 FQGTGA. Germline trimming cut 1 base from V and 1 base from J; bases unmatched to any gene: 4. This CDR3 is 16 amino acids long.

This clone was seen only once. The CDR3 loop reads CASSPPVGLSYEQYF. The CDR3 nucleotides are TGTGCCAGCTCACCACCGGTGGGACTCTCCTACGAGCAGTACTTC. This chain connects TRBV18 to TRBJ2-7; TRBD2 might be the D (6 bases). Germline V gene lookup returns CDR1 KGHSH and CDR2 LQKENI. The CDR3 covers 15 residues. The ends were cut back, 0 bases at V and 0 bases at J, with 9 bases in the middle.

The J gene is TRBJ1-4, the V gene TRBV28; D may be TRBD1 (6 bases). CDR3 length: 13 residues. The ends were cut back, 7 bases at V and 3 bases at J, with 9 bases in the middle. Germline V gene data show CDR1 as MDHEN and CDR2 as SYDVKM. The CDR3 spells CASTGAANEKLFF. In DNA form, the CDR3 reads TGTGCCAGCACAGGGGCAGCTAATGAAAAACTGTTTTTT.

This clone was observed a handful of times. Other DNA variants within this sample encode the same CDR3. The CDR3: CASSSEGDQPQHF. The CDR3 DNA follows: TGCGCCAGCAGCTCAGAAGGGGATCAGCCCCAGCATTTT. This chain joins TRBV5-1 and TRBJ1-5; TRBD1 is a possible D gene (5 bases). V dropped 3 bases and J dropped 5 bases, with 9 bases sitting between them. Germline loops: CDR1 SGHRS, CDR2 YFSETQ. This CDR3 contains 13 residues.

The rearrangement joins TRBV19 to TRBJ1-3; D is unclear. CDR1 and CDR2 from the germline V gene are LNHDA and SQIVND (reference sequence). V lost 4 bases to trimming and J lost 0 bases, with 7 bases between them. The CDR3 length is 14 residues. CDR3 residues: CASSSRDSGNTIYF. Here the CDR3 DNA reads TGTGCCAGTAGTAGTCGGGACTCTGGAAACACCATATATTTT.

V usage is TRBV6-6 and J usage is TRBJ2-5, with D possibly TRBD2 on 6 matching bases. The V gene lost 6 bases and the J gene lost 5 bases, with 19 bases spanning the gap. Germline V lookup: CDR1 MNHNY, CDR2 SVGAGI (reference sequence). The CDR3 consists of 15 residues. The CDR3 bases are TGTGCCAGCAGCCCACGTTCGACTAGGGCGGAGACCCAGTACTTC. Its translation is CASSPRSTRAETQYF.

This sequence joins TRBV9 and TRBJ2-3; 7 positions match TRBD1. This CDR3 comprises 17 residues. Looked up from germline, CDR1 is SGDLS and CDR2 is YYNGEE. Unmatched junction bases numbered 11, after V lost 1 base and J lost 3 bases. CDR3 bases: TGTGCCAGCAGCGTAAGGGGGCCGGCTATCGGGACAGATACGCAGTATTTT. This codes for CASSVRGPAIGTDTQYF.

This chain links TRBV30 with TRBJ1-2, with a tentative D call TRBD1 (6 bases). Trimming cost V 2 bases and J 5 bases, with 15 bases left between them. Germline-derived CDR1 and CDR2 are GTSNPN and SVGIG (reference sequence). The CDR3 totals 14 residues. CDR3 coding DNA: TGTGCCTGGAGTCGGACAGATCGCCGATATGGCTACACCTTC. Translated: CAWSRTDRRYGYTF.

The CDR3 reads CASRNSGGSYNEQFF. The CDR3 region has the DNA TGTGCCAGCAGAAATAGCGGGGGTTCCTACAATGAGCAGTTCTTC. The V gene is TRBV6-5, the J gene TRBJ2-1; 9 bases match TRBD2. Germline V lookup: CDR1 MNHEY, CDR2 SVGAGI. Trimming at V came to 6 bases and at J to 1 base, leaving 4 bases not matched to a gene. The CDR3 runs 15 residues.

This chain uses TRBV11-2 with TRBJ2-2, with a tentative D call TRBD2 (6 bases). Between the trimmed V and J ends, which lost 0 bases and 3 bases, there was a span of 14 bases. The CDR3 length is 17 residues. CDR1 is SGHAT and CDR2 is FQNNGV in the germline V gene. The CDR3 DNA reads as TGTGCCAGCAGCTTAGATCCCCAGGGAGGAGACACCGGGGAGCTGTTTTTT. Its protein is CASSLDPQGGDTGELFF.

V and J are TRBV6-6 and TRBJ1-5; D uncertain. The CDR3 length is 13 residues. CDR1 and CDR2 (germline): MNHNY, SVGAGI (reference sequence). The V end lost 0 bases, the J end lost 5 bases, and 5 bases lay between the germline ends. As DNA, the CDR3 is TGTGCCAGCAGTTACTCTGGAGATCAGCCCCAGCATTTT. Its protein product is CASSYSGDQPQHF.

The chain links TRBV29-1 to TRBJ1-2; D is unclear. The CDR3 covers 13 residues. Trimming took off 4 bases at V and 1 base at J, with 10 bases between the two ends. Germline CDR1 and CDR2: SQVTM and ANQGSEA. This chain's CDR3 is CSVGEHLNYGYTF. For the CDR3, the DNA is TGCAGCGTTGGGGAGCATCTTAACTATGGCTACACCTTC.

This clone was observed once. The chain recombines TRBV18 with TRBJ2-5; D is ambiguous. CDR3 length: 14 amino acids. The germline V gene encodes CDR1 KGHSH and CDR2 LQKENI. Trimming shortened V by 6 bases and J by 2 bases, and 13 bases separated the two germline ends. The CDR3 spells CASSPTNQQETQYF. CDR3 coding DNA: TGTGCCAGCTCCCCGACAAATCAACAAGAGACCCAGTACTTC.

The chain joins TRBV19 to TRBJ2-7, with TRBD1 matching 8 bases. CDR1 is LNHDA, CDR2 SQIVND, per germline (reference sequence). V lost 3 bases, J lost 5 bases, and 3 bases stayed unmatched. The CDR3 contains 13 residues. The CDR3 here is CASSIGTGDEQYF. Written as DNA, the CDR3 is TGTGCCAGTAGTATCGGGACAGGAGACGAGCAGTACTTC.